This T cell receptor beta chain derives from a study of blood T cell repertoires in COVID-19 (dated by TCRdb to about 2020). Notes on the research overall: Collaborator samples came from the United States, Italy and Spain and covered acute and convalescent phases of COVID-19. The material from the prospective study consisted of cDNA or gDNA derived from T cells, B-cell-depleted T cells, or PBMCs. Subjects who had been exposed to COVID-19, were actively infected with it, or had recovered from it provided the deeply sampled blood TCRbeta repertoires that made up the dataset. A freely available public database, intended as a resource for researchers studying the immune response to SARS-CoV-2, is where the repertoires were released. Samples came from the ongoing ImmuneRACE study (first 160 participants) plus 1,254 subjects from 6 global collaborators. Nearly every sample came with metadata listing a de-identified subject ID, COVID-19 status, age in years and sex. Where available, HLA class I and class II types were obtained from metadata supplied by the sample provider rather than from assay-based typing. General conclusions and limits of the study: How much clinical and demographic metadata was included differed by source and by participant, and the metadata was provided uncurated.

TCRbeta CDR3 regions were amplified from genomic DNA by means of the immunoSEQ Assay, a bias-controlled multiplex PCR. For the original study's pipeline: The number of nucleated cells in each sample was estimated from the amplification of reference gene primers within the assay. Sequence reads were collapsed and filtered to measure the absolute abundance of every unique TCRbeta CDR3 rearrangement. Productive Simpson clonality was computed per sample as the square root of Simpson's diversity index over productive rearrangements. In TCRdb, the immuneACCESS table is reduced to in-frame sequences with V and J assigned. These tables do not hold every clone; where another copy was compared, an unresolved V gene accounts for under half, and the others remain unexplained. V, J and clone size were drawn from that table, and D and trimming were deduced from the DNA. The sample data list some 180,000 clones, and 81% of these were observed just once. The biggest ten clones account for approximately 9.9% of the sample.

To note about this clone: Its antigen remains unidentified. No clone much larger than this one lies a single base away; base qualities are absent.

The CDR3 goes from the cysteine to the phenylalanine over 17 residues. The CDR3 DNA has 51 bases and is translated from base 1. Per the germline V gene, MDHEN is the CDR1 and SYDVKM is the CDR2. At one collaborating source in Seattle, patients were enrolled during active infection and were followed longitudinally through the course of disease. Each collaborating institution followed its own protocols to collect whole blood in K2EDTA tubes. For TCRbeta analysis, collaborator samples were shipped as frozen whole blood, as isolated PBMCs, or as DNA extracted from either sample type. The material sequenced was peripheral blood. This receptor was identified in a woman in her 40s with COVID-19, enrolled during active disease. The V gene is TRBV28 and the J gene is TRBJ1-5; the D segment cannot be called with confidence. The CDR3 corresponds to CAVCFGRSGSGYQPQHF. The base sequence is TGTGCGGTCTGTTTTGGCCGCAGCGGCTCTGGGTATCAGCCCCAGCATTTT.